This TCR beta chain was obtained from a study of blood T cell repertoires in COVID-19. Study summary: The study drew acute and convalescent COVID-19 samples from the United States, Italy and Spain. The cDNA or gDNA used as material had been derived from T cells, B-cell-depleted T cells, or PBMCs.

How the authors handled the data: Amplification of reference gene primers was used by the study to estimate nucleated cell counts. TCRdb's copy holds only in-frame clones and misses some; the assay was immunoSEQ multiplex PCR. Clone size and the V and J calls come from that table; the DNA yielded D and trimming. Among about 480,000 clones listed, 70% to 90% were seen once. The CDR3 spans 13 residues. Deletions cut 2 bases from V and 6 bases from J, with 11 bases between. Germline V lookup: CDR1 KGHSH, CDR2 LQKENI. It was during active infection that Seattle patients were enrolled and then longitudinally followed.

The TCR originated in a woman in her forties or fifties with COVID-19, enrolled during active disease. The sample consisted of peripheral blood. The genes are TRBV18 and TRBJ2-7; possible D gene TRBD2, 6 bases. CDR3 region: CASSPGEDVEQYF. The CDR3 bases are TGTGCCAGCTCACCAGGGGAGGACGTCGAGCAGTACTTC.